The present entry profiles one T cell receptor beta chain with its context. This receptor's antigen is unknown. No clone much larger than this one lies a single base away; base qualities are absent. V is shortened by 5 bases, J by 7 bases, and the region joining them spans 21 bases. Taken from cysteine to phenylalanine, the CDR3 has 16 residues. Only CDR3 DNA is held: 48 bases, read in frame from base 1. CDR1 and CDR2, looked up from the germline V gene (reference sequence), are SGHAT and FQDESV. Patients chosen for sequencing had shown expansion of CD8+CD57+ cells by flow cytometry. All patients had severe acquired aplastic anemia diagnosed by International Study of Aplastic Anemia and Agranulocytosis and Camitta criteria. At the time blood was sampled, none of the patients had received any therapy. The study deep-sequenced TCR repertoires of sorted CD4+ and CD8+ blood T cells from severe aplastic anemia patients and healthy subjects. Patients were enrolled under clinicaltrials.gov protocols 00001620, 01623167, 00001397, 00071045, 00081523 and 00961064 in the USA. Ficoll-Paque density gradient centrifugation was used to isolate peripheral blood mononuclear cells. Before DNA extraction, CD4+ and CD8+ T cells were sorted by FACS or by magnetic beads.

This specimen comes from a study of CD8+CD57+ T cells in acquired aplastic anemia (dated by TCRdb to 2017 to 2018). Study-wide context: DNA extracted from sorted CD4+ and CD8+ cells had a mean of about 3.2 ug, with a range of roughly 0.19 to 27.4 ug. CD8+CD57+ expansion was defined as frequency above the mean frequency observed in healthy subjects.

TCR beta VDJ combination and CDR3 sequence profiling used genomic DNA as the template. An Illumina HiSeq 2000 was the platform used for TCR repertoire sequencing. Regarding the original processing steps: Repertoire assessment relied on Simpson's diversity index, CDR3 size and DJ length profiles, and TRBV/TRBJ rearrangement plots. Whichever DNA sequence was most abundant in the deep sequencing data was defined as the immunodominant clone. CDR3 amino acid sequences were checked for sharing between subjects and were compared against published repertoires and the VDJdb database. The public reads were reanalyzed by TCRdb: fastp trimming at Q25, MiXCR alignment, in-frame beta chains only. Rows are combined by CDR3 protein, so each entry shows the most common genes and DNA. The V and J calls and clone size come from TCRdb's table, not from the authors' own analysis. In this sample the table shows about 160,000 distinct CDR3 sequences, around 48% of which occur a single time. Less than 3% of the sample is taken by the ten largest.

Overall study results and their limits: Patients and healthy controls showed no significant difference in CD8+ Simpson's diversity (P=0.060). Roughly 30 CD8+ CDR3 sequences were found to be shared between patients and controls, but these sequences appeared to be highly expressed in patients and within the immunodominant clones of the patients.

The sequenced sample consisted of sorted CD4+, CD8+, or CD8+CD57+ T cells (not recorded which) from PBMCs. The source is a human donor with aplastic anemia. The sequence joins TRBV11-1 to TRBJ1-5, with TRBD1 as a weak D call on 5 bases. The DNA sequence is as follows: TGTGCCAGCAGCCCGGCGGTACGGGCGAGGGGCCAGCCCCAGCATTTT. Its protein reads: CASSPAVRARGQPQHF.